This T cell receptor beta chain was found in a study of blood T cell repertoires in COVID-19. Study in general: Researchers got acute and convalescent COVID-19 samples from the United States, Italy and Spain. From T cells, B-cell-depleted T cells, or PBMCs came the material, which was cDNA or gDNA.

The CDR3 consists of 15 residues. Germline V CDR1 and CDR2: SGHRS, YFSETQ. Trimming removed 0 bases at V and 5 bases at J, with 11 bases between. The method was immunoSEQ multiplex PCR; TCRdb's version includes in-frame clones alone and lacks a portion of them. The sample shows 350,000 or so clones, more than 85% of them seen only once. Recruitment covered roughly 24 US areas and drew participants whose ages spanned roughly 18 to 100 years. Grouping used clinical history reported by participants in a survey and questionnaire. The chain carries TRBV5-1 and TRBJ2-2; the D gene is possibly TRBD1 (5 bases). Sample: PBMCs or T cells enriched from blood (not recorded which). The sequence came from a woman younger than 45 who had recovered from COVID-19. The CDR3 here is CASSLAGRDTGELFF. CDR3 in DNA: TGCGCCAGCAGCTTGGCTGGCAGGGATACCGGGGAGCTGTTTTTT.